This T cell receptor (beta chain) was captured by sequencing in a study of PD-1 blockade in classical Hodgkin lymphoma. Brentuximab vedotin exposure varied, and every patient relapsed after autologous stem cell transplantation. PBMCs, once thawed, yielded CD8+ T cells isolated by magnetic negative selection. Patients had relapsed/refractory classical Hodgkin lymphoma with complete response, partial response or progressive disease as best response. In regard to this clone: Its target is not known.

CDR3 length equals 14 residues. V dropped 6 bases and J dropped 3 bases, with 13 bases sitting between them. The germline gives CDR1 LNHDA, CDR2 SQIVND (reference sequence). Findings and limits, study-wide: Partial responders and progressors had significantly lower baseline TCR diversity. In CD4+ cells, TCR diversity went up significantly by C4D1, but in CD8+ cells it did not.

Repertoires were generated with immunoSEQ multiplex PCR, while TCRdb's copy carries only in-frame clones and drops some. Here the sample spans around 6,000 clones, more than 50% being singletons. The source material was CD8+ T cells from blood, sampled at baseline. The receptor was isolated from a human donor with classical Hodgkin lymphoma. The chain recombines TRBV19 with TRBJ2-3; TRBD1 or TRBD2 may be the D gene (5 bases each). CDR3 nucleotide sequence: TGTGCCAGTAGGGGGGAGAGAAGGACAGATACGCAGTATTTT. Amino acid sequence: CASRGERRTDTQYF.